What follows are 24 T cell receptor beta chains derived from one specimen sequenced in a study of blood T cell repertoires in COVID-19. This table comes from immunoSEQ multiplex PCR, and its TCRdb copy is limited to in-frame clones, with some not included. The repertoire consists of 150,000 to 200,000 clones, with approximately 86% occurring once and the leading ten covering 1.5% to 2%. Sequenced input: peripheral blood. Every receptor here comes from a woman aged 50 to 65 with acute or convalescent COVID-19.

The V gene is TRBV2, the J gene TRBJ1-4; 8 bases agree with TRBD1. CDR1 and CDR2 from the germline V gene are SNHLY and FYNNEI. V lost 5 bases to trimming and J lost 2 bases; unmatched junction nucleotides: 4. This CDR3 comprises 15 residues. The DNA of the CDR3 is TGTGCCAGCAGTACTCAGGGGGCCACTAATGAAAAACTGTTTTTT. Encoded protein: CASSTQGATNEKLFF.

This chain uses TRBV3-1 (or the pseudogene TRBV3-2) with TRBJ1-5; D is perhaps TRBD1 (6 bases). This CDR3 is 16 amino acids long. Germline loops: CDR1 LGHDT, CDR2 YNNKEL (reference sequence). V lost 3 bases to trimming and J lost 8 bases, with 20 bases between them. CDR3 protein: CASSHPRTVRCEPQHF. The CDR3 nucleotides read TGTGCCAGCAGCCATCCCCGGACAGTGAGGTGTGAGCCCCAGCATTTT.

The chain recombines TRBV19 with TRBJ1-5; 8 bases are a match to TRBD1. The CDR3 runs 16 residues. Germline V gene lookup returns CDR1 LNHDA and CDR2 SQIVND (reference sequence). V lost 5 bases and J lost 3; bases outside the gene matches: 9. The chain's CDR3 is CASSRRTGRINQPQHF. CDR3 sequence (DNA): TGTGCCAGTAGTCGAAGGACAGGGAGAATCAATCAGCCCCAGCATTTT.

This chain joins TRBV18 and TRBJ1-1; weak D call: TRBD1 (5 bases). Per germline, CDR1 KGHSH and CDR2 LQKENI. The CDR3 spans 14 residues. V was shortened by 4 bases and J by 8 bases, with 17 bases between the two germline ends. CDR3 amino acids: CASSLETGRVEAFF. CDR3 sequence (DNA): TGTGCCAGCTCACTAGAAACAGGACGCGTCGAAGCTTTCTTT.

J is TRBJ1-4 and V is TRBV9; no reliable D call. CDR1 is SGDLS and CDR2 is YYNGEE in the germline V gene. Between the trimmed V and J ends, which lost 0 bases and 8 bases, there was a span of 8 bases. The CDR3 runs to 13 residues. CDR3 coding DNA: TGTGCCAGCAGCGTAGGTGCCGGGGAAAAACTGTTTTTT. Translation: CASSVGAGEKLFF.

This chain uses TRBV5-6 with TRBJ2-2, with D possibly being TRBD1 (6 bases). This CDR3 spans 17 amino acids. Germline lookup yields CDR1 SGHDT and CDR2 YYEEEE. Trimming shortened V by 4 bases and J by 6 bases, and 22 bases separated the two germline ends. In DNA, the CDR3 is TGTGCCAGCAGCCTGGACAGAGGGAGTAGTGTCGCCGGGGAGCTGTTTTTT. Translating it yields CASSLDRGSSVAGELFF.

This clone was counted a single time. CDR3 loop: CASSLAGGNTQYF. CDR3 sequence (DNA): TGTGCCAGCAGCTTAGCGGGGGGGAATACGCAGTATTTT. The chain uses TRBV7-2 and TRBJ2-3, with 7 bases identical to TRBD2. The CDR3 totals 13 residues. With 0 bases clipped from V and 7 bases from J, the junction kept 1 base outside the gene matches. Per germline, CDR1 SGHTA and CDR2 FQGNSA. Drawing the rest from reference TRBV7-2 and TRBJ2-3, the complete variable domain is GAGVSQSPSNKVTEKGKDVELRCDPISGHTALYWYRQSLGQGLEFLIYFQGNSAPDKSGLPSDRFSAERTGGSVSTLTIQRTQQEDSAVYLCASSLAGGNTQYFGPGTRLTVL.

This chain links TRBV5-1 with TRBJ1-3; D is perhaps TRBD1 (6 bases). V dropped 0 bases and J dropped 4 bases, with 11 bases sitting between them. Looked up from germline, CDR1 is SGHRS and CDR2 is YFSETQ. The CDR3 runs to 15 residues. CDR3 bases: TGCGCCAGCAGCTTGGAGGGGGGGCGCGGAAACACCATATATTTT. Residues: CASSLEGGRGNTIYF. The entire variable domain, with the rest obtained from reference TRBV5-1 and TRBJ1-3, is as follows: KAGVTQTPRYLIKTRGQQVTLSCSPISGHRSVSWYQQTPGQGLQFLFEYFSETQRNKGNFPGRFSGRQFSNSRSEMNVSTLELGDSALYLCASSLEGGRGNTIYFGEGSWLTVV.

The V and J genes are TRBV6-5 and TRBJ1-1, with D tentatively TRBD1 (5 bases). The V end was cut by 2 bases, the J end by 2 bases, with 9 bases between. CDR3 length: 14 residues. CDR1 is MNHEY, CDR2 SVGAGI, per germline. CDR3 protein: CASSYAQANTEAFF. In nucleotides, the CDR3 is TGTGCCAGCAGTTACGCACAGGCAAACACTGAAGCTTTCTTT.

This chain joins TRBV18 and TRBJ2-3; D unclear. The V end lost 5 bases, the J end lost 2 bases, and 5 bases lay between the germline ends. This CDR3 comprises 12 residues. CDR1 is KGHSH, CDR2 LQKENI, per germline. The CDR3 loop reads CASSVNTDTQYF. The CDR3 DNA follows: TGTGCCAGCTCAGTTAACACAGATACGCAGTATTTT.

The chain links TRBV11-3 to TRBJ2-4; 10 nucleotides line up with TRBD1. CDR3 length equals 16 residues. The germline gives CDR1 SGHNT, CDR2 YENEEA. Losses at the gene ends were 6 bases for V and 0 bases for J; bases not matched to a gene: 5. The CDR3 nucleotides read TGTGCCAGCAGACCTGGACAGGGGGAAGCCAAAAACATTCAGTACTTC. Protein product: CASRPGQGEAKNIQYF.

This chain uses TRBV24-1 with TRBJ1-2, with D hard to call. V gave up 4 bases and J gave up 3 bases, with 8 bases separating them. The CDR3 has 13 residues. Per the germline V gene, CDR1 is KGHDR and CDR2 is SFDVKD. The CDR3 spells CATSESADYGYTF. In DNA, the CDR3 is TGTGCCACCAGTGAATCGGCGGACTATGGCTACACCTTC.

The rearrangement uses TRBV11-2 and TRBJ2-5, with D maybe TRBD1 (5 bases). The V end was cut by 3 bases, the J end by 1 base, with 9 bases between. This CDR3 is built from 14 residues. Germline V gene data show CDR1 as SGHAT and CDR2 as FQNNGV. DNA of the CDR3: TGTGCCAGCAGCTTTCCGCAGGGCCAAGAGACCCAGTACTTC. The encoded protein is CASSFPQGQETQYF.

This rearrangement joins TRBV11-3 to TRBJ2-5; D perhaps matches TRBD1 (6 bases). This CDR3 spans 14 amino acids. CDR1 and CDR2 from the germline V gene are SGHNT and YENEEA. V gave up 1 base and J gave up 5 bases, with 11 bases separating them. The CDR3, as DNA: TGTGCCAGCAGCTTAGCAGGGGTGGAGGAGACCCAGTACTTC. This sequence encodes CASSLAGVEETQYF.

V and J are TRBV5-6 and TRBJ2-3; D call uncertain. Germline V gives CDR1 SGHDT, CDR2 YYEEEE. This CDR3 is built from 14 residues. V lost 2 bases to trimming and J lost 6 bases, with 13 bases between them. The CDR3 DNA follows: TGTGCCAGCAGCTTCAGGTCCGGCCGGGATACGCAGTATTTT. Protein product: CASSFRSGRDTQYF. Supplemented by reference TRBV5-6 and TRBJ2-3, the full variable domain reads DAGVTQSPTHLIKTRGQQVTLRCSPKSGHDTVSWYQQALGQGPQFIFQYYEEEERQRGNFPDRFSGHQFPNYSSELNVNALLLGDSALYLCASSFRSGRDTQYFGPGTRLTVL.

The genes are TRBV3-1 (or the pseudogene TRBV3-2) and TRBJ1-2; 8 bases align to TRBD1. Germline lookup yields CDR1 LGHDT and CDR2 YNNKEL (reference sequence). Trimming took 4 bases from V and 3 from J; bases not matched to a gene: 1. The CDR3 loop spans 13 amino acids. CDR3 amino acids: CASSPDRDYGYTF. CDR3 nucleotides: TGTGCCAGCAGCCCGGACAGGGACTATGGCTACACCTTC.

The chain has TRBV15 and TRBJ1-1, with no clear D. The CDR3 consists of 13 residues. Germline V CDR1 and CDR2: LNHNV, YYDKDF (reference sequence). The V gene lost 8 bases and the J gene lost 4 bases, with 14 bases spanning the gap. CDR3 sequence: CATRVGGGTEAFF. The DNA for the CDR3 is TGTGCCACCCGGGTGGGAGGAGGCACTGAAGCTTTCTTT.

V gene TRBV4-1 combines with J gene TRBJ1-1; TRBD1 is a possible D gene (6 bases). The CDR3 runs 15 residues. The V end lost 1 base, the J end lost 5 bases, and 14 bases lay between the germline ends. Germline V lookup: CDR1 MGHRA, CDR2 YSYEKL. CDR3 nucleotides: TGCGCCAGCAGCCAAGCCCCAGGGAGGGGGACTGAAGCTTTCTTT. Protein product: CASSQAPGRGTEAFF.

The CDR3: CASSPETGLDETQYF. The CDR3 nucleotides read TGTGCCAGCAGCCCAGAGACAGGGCTGGATGAGACCCAGTACTTC. The chain is built from TRBV13 and TRBJ2-5, with TRBD1 matching 7 bases. The germline gives CDR1 PRHDT, CDR2 FYEKMQ (reference sequence). This CDR3 is built from 15 residues. The trim removed 5 bases at V and 5 bases at J, leaving 11 bases unmatched.

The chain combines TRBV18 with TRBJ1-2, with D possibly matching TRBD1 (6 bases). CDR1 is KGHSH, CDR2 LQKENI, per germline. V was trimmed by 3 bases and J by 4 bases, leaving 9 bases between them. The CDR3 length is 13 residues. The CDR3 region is CASSPGHLYGYTF. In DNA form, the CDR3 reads TGTGCCAGCTCACCGGGACATCTCTATGGCTACACCTTC.

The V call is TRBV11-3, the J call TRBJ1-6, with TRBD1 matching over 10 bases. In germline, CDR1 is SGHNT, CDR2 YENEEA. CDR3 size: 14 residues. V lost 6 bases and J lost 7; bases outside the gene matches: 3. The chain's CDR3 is CASRQTGGNSPLHF. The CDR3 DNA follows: TGTGCCAGCAGACAGACAGGGGGCAATTCACCCCTCCACTTT.

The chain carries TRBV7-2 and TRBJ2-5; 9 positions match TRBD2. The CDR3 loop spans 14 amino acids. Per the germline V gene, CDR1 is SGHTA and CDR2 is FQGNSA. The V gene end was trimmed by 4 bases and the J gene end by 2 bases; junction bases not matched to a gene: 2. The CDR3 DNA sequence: TGTGCCAGCAGCTGGACTAGCGCTCAAGAGACCCAGTACTTC. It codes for CASSWTSAQETQYF.

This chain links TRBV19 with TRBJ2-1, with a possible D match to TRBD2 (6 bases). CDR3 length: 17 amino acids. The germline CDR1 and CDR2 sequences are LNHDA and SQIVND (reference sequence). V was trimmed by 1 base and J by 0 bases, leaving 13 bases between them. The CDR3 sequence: CASSIVWAGSSYNEQFF. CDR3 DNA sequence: TGTGCCAGTAGTATAGTTTGGGCGGGGAGCTCCTACAATGAGCAGTTCTTC.

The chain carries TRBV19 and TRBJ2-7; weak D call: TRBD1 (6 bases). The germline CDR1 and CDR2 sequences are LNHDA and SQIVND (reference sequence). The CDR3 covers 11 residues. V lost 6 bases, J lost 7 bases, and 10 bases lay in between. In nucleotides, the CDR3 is TGTGCCAGTAGCACAGGGCAAGAGCAGTACTTC. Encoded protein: CASSTGQEQYF.